This T cell receptor beta chain was identified in a study of blood T cells in healthy people across ages (dated by TCRdb to between 2014 and 2016). Notes on the research overall: In model experiments, roughly one uniquely barcoded TCR beta cDNA molecule per two T cells was captured by template switching. Using deep sequencing normalized with unique cDNA molecular identifiers, the study measured how TCR beta repertoire diversity changes with age. Donors were grouped into four age groups: young (average roughly 17 years), middle-aged (over 35), aged (roughly 67) and long-lived (roughly 80). Donors of different ages were randomly distributed across sequencing lanes to avoid experimental bias. Two additional independent replicas of 1 million unique cDNA reads from the same blood draw were analyzed for two donors (one aged 18 to 30 and one aged 80 or older).

The paper's findings and limits, for the study overall: Because profiling used bulk unsorted PBMCs, naive and antigen-experienced compartments could not be compared conclusively. Total diversity estimates from one million sequenced T cells were considered lower bounds and underestimates. Compared with the aged group, the long-lived group had more naive CD4+ T cells, fewer expanded clones and increased TCR diversity, suggesting age selection. The CMV infection status of donors was not known, potentially confounding age-related changes in expanded clonotypes. Observed TCR beta diversity per million T cells fell roughly linearly with age, and a significant reduction was already apparent by age roughly 41. Observed TCR beta diversity correlated strongly with the percentage of naive T cells measured by flow cytometry.

The donors were roughly 38 Caucasian individuals from Russia, aged about 6 to 100 years, who were systemically healthy. Each donor gave ten milliliters of peripheral blood, collected into EDTA-treated Vacutainer tubes. Ficoll-Paque density-gradient centrifugation was used to isolate PBMCs, with at least 6.5 million obtained per sample. Total RNA was extracted from PBMCs with Trizol reagent, with at least 6 micrograms obtained per sample. Naive CD45RAhigh/CD27high T cell percentages were measured by flow cytometry on a PBMC aliquot from every donor. With regard to this clonotype: The antigen this receptor binds is unknown. Per-base qualities were not stored, and no clone one base away is much larger.

Including the terminal cysteine and phenylalanine, the CDR3 comprises 16 residues. The only DNA kept is the CDR3, 48 bases in frame from the first base. As encoded in the germline V gene, CDR1 is SGHTA while CDR2 is FQGNSA. Relative to germline, V is missing 5 bases and J is missing 6 bases, with 10 bases of the junction outside any gene match. Library preparation used 5' RACE. A second about 7 to 11 cycle PCR used a sample-barcoded 5' primer and a J-beta primer mix. A template-switch 5' adaptor carrying 12 random nucleotides introduced a unique molecular identifier onto each TCR beta cDNA molecule. Each sample yielded at least 3 million CDR3-containing paired-end reads. The Mint cDNA synthesis kit, primed by a TRBC-specific oligonucleotide, was used to synthesize first-strand cDNA from all RNA. After uracil-DNA glycosylase treatment, a first 18-cycle PCR used universal primers M1SS and BC2_uni_R on all cDNA. Concerning the study's data processing: Normalization of each sample was performed by random selection of 1 million high-quality reads, each carrying a distinct molecular identifier. Reads with shared molecular identifiers were discarded instead of being binned into consensus sequences. MiTCR, set to a Q25 quality threshold and the strictest error-elimination algorithm, was used for CDR3 identification, clonotype clustering and error correction. Lower-bound total TCR beta diversity was estimated with a nonparametric unseen species model using Euler transformation. Starting from the raw public reads, TCRdb applied fastp trimming at Q25, assembled clones with MiXCR and retained in-frame beta chains. Under each unique CDR3 protein, matching rows form one entry showing the most common genes and DNA. Clone size and V and J calls follow TCRdb, not the original study. The sample has fewer than 2 million distinct CDR3 sequences on record, approximately 39% of them singletons. The ten top clones hold 23% of the sample.

The chain was built from TRBV7-2 and TRBJ1-2, with 12 central nucleotides matching TRBD1. The sequence was obtained from a human donor in good health. The sample comprised blood. The CDR3 protein sequence reads: CASSASGQGAVDGYTF. The nucleotide sequence reads as follows: TGTGCCAGCAGCGCATCGGGACAGGGGGCAGTAGATGGCTACACCTTC.